The clone carrying this T cell receptor beta chain has at least ten counts. The data are from a study of T cell repertoires in cytomegalovirus infection. For the study at large: Public signatures in TCR beta pointed to CMV infection and matching HLA type.

TCRdb reanalysed the reads using MiXCR and keeps one entry per CDR3 protein. This sample has roughly 200,000 distinct CDR3 sequences, with approximately 9.6% found just once. Looked up from germline, CDR1 is DFQATT and CDR2 is SNEGSKA (reference sequence). The CDR3 consists of 15 residues. Trimming removed 3 bases from V and 0 bases from J; junction bases left unmatched: 3. Sequences were obtained from PBMCs. This TCR came from a human donor in good health (CMV status not recorded). Some clones in this sample may be carry-over from other donors' samples. J is TRBJ2-3 and V is TRBV20-1; 10 nucleotides align to TRBD1. The CDR3 DNA sequence: TGCAGTGCTAGCGGGGACAGGGGAAGCACAGATACGCAGTATTTT. Its translation: CSASGDRGSTDTQYF.